A selection of T cell receptor beta chains follows, all from one sample in a study of blood T cell repertoires in COVID-19. The table came from immunoSEQ multiplex PCR; TCRdb's copy has only in-frame clones and leaves some out. Here the sample spans about 210,000 clones, around four fifths being singletons. The specimen was peripheral blood. These receptors came from a woman between 45 and 65 years old with active or convalescent COVID-19. CDR3s include the opening cysteine and the closing phenylalanine or tryptophan. Fields, in order: clone size, J gene, V gene, CDR3 protein. Not all rows give a size; the values are once, few, many and, for expanded clones, a class.

clone size: -
J gene: TRBJ1-1
V gene: TRBV12-3/TRBV12-4
CDR3 protein: CASSRQAEAFF

clone size: -
J gene: TRBJ1-3
V gene: TRBV5-1
CDR3 protein: CASSSGTASGNTIYF

clone size: -
J gene: TRBJ1-5
V gene: TRBV6-1
CDR3 protein: CASSPEGNQPQHF

clone size: few
J gene: TRBJ2-1
V gene: TRBV10-2
CDR3 protein: CASRKGLAGSSYNEQFF

clone size: -
J gene: TRBJ2-3
V gene: TRBV15
CDR3 protein: CATSFTGGGTDTQYF

clone size: -
J gene: TRBJ2-5
V gene: TRBV3-1/TRBV3-2
CDR3 protein: CASSPGGTLEGETQYF

clone size: -
J gene: TRBJ2-2
V gene: TRBV11-2
CDR3 protein: CASSLEGGPAGELFF

clone size: -
J gene: TRBJ1-6
V gene: TRBV14
CDR3 protein: CASSQDHFVVGGKSPLHF

clone size: few
J gene: TRBJ2-1
V gene: TRBV4-1
CDR3 protein: CASRPTFSGRRNEQFF

clone size: once
J gene: TRBJ2-7
V gene: TRBV19
CDR3 protein: CASSTGGRPYEQYF

clone size: -
J gene: TRBJ2-7
V gene: TRBV7-9
CDR3 protein: CASSSLAGIDEQYF

clone size: few
J gene: TRBJ1-5
V gene: TRBV24-1
CDR3 protein: CATSSDRGQPQHF

clone size: few
J gene: TRBJ1-4
V gene: TRBV12-5
CDR3 protein: CASGSDGGGEKLFF

clone size: -
J gene: TRBJ1-5
V gene: TRBV29-1
CDR3 protein: CSVSDRASNQPQHF

clone size: -
J gene: TRBJ2-1
V gene: TRBV5-5
CDR3 protein: CASSPSGGSYNEQFF

clone size: few
J gene: TRBJ2-7
V gene: TRBV28
CDR3 protein: CAAGQREQYF

clone size: -
J gene: TRBJ2-7
V gene: TRBV5-1
CDR3 protein: CASSSQGRNEQYF

clone size: few
J gene: TRBJ2-3
V gene: TRBV11-2
CDR3 protein: CASSPSPGTSTDTQYF

clone size: -
J gene: TRBJ1-3
V gene: TRBV5-1
CDR3 protein: CASSLGQGNSGNTIYF

clone size: -
J gene: TRBJ1-5
V gene: TRBV10-3
CDR3 protein: CAIIEQEFSNQPQHF

clone size: -
J gene: TRBJ1-1
V gene: TRBV19
CDR3 protein: CASSAEPNTEAFF

clone size: -
J gene: TRBJ1-1
V gene: TRBV19
CDR3 protein: CASRPDRGVSAFF

clone size: -
J gene: TRBJ1-1
V gene: TRBV12-5
CDR3 protein: CASGLSPPRGTEAFF

clone size: -
J gene: TRBJ1-1
V gene: TRBV6-5
CDR3 protein: CASIGRQKNTEAFF

clone size: -
J gene: TRBJ2-7
V gene: TRBV9
CDR3 protein: CASSRGTGGYEQYF

clone size: -
J gene: TRBJ1-3
V gene: TRBV5-4
CDR3 protein: CASSSGGSGSGNTIYF

clone size: -
J gene: TRBJ2-2
V gene: TRBV18
CDR3 protein: CASSPPAGPNTGELFF

clone size: -
J gene: TRBJ1-5
V gene: TRBV19
CDR3 protein: CASSMGGSQPQHF

clone size: -
J gene: TRBJ1-1
V gene: TRBV28
CDR3 protein: CASSQGTVHTEAFF

clone size: -
J gene: TRBJ2-2
V gene: TRBV24-1
CDR3 protein: CATSAPDRGELFF

clone size: -
J gene: TRBJ1-3
V gene: TRBV7-9
CDR3 protein: CASSPRESGNTIYF

clone size: few
J gene: TRBJ1-3
V gene: TRBV2
CDR3 protein: CASRGGNSGNTIYF

clone size: -
J gene: TRBJ2-7
V gene: TRBV4-2
CDR3 protein: CASSQSPGTSVVEGQYF

clone size: -
J gene: TRBJ2-1
V gene: TRBV7-9
CDR3 protein: CASSTGLADYNEQFF

clone size: -
J gene: TRBJ2-3
V gene: TRBV5-1
CDR3 protein: CASSLGGASADTQYF

clone size: -
J gene: TRBJ2-3
V gene: TRBV25-1
CDR3 protein: CASSEYGKSYTDTQYF

clone size: -
J gene: TRBJ1-3
V gene: TRBV7-9
CDR3 protein: CASSSTGTGSWNTIYF

clone size: -
J gene: TRBJ1-1
V gene: TRBV24-1
CDR3 protein: CATSDSGGAPTEAFF

clone size: -
J gene: TRBJ2-3
V gene: TRBV11-2
CDR3 protein: CASSFSGSPDTQYF

clone size: -
J gene: TRBJ1-2
V gene: TRBV18
CDR3 protein: CASLMESQFSGYTF

clone size: -
J gene: TRBJ2-5
V gene: TRBV3-1/TRBV3-2
CDR3 protein: CASSPGETQYF

clone size: -
J gene: TRBJ2-7
V gene: TRBV19
CDR3 protein: CAPPSHGTSREQYF

clone size: -
J gene: TRBJ2-1
V gene: TRBV5-4
CDR3 protein: CASSTTGTGNLNEQFF

clone size: -
J gene: TRBJ1-6
V gene: TRBV5-4
CDR3 protein: CASSPTVHNSPLHF

clone size: -
J gene: TRBJ2-1
V gene: TRBV5-6
CDR3 protein: CASSLLTEQFF

clone size: -
J gene: TRBJ2-6
V gene: TRBV9
CDR3 protein: CASSVVGGLSSGANVLTF

clone size: -
J gene: TRBJ2-5
V gene: TRBV18
CDR3 protein: CASSKSGGAGETQYF

clone size: many
J gene: TRBJ2-1
V gene: TRBV7-9
CDR3 protein: CASSSPSGGNEQFF

clone size: once
J gene: TRBJ1-4
V gene: TRBV6-5
CDR3 protein: CASSSRGETDKLFF

clone size: -
J gene: TRBJ1-2
V gene: TRBV3-1/TRBV3-2
CDR3 protein: CASSPGTPYYTF

clone size: -
J gene: TRBJ1-5
V gene: TRBV6-5
CDR3 protein: CASSSGWQPQHF

clone size: once
J gene: TRBJ1-2
V gene: TRBV5-1
CDR3 protein: CASREGQGYGYTF

clone size: -
J gene: TRBJ2-1
V gene: TRBV2
CDR3 protein: CASRLSGGAHEQFF

clone size: once
J gene: TRBJ1-2
V gene: TRBV6-1
CDR3 protein: CASSDRDSGYTF

clone size: -
J gene: TRBJ2-7
V gene: TRBV6-6
CDR3 protein: CASRRLAGGPVEQYF

clone size: -
J gene: TRBJ1-2
V gene: TRBV10-2
CDR3 protein: CASSDLRGGGYTF

clone size: -
J gene: TRBJ1-1
V gene: TRBV11-3
CDR3 protein: CASSWRGGTEAFF

clone size: -
J gene: TRBJ2-5
V gene: TRBV10-1
CDR3 protein: CASSEPHGRTQYF

clone size: -
J gene: TRBJ1-1
V gene: TRBV12-3/TRBV12-4
CDR3 protein: CASRSTGTFPAFF